The 7 T cell receptor beta chains below all came from one sample that was sequenced in a study of blood T cell repertoires in COVID-19. Clones were read by immunoSEQ multiplex PCR, and TCRdb kept only the in-frame ones, dropping some. Of under 500,000 clones in the sample, nearly 90% were seen once. Sequencing was done on a sample of PBMCs or T cells enriched from blood (not recorded which). The source of these receptors is a young woman with acute COVID-19.

Many counts were recorded for this clone. The chain recombines TRBV2 with TRBJ1-6; 10 nucleotides line up with TRBD1. The length of the CDR3 is 14 residues. Germline V gene sequence: CDR1 SNHLY, CDR2 FYNNEI. V dropped 6 bases and J dropped 6; count of bases not matched to a gene: 2. This CDR3 is CASRRDRGNSPLHF. In DNA form, the CDR3 reads TGTGCCAGCAGGCGGGACAGGGGTAATTCACCCCTCCACTTT. The complete variable domain, with remaining parts taken from reference TRBV2 and TRBJ1-6, reads EPEVTQTPSHQVTQMGQEVILRCVPISNHLYFYWYRQILGQKVEFLVSFYNNEISEKSEIFDDQFSVERPDGSNFTLKIRSTKLEDSAMYFCASRRDRGNSPLHFGNGTRLTVT.

The genes are TRBV24-1 and TRBJ2-3; unclear D gene. The CDR3 is 13 amino acids. Germline V gene sequence: CDR1 KGHDR, CDR2 SFDVKD. V shed 5 bases and J shed 2 bases, with 7 bases lying between them. The CDR3: CATSGGPTDTQYF. CDR3 nucleotide sequence: TGTGCCACCAGTGGTGGCCCCACAGATACGCAGTATTTT.

The chain is built from TRBV9 and TRBJ1-2; TRBD1 matches 8 bases. The CDR3 spans 14 residues. With 0 bases clipped from V and 8 bases from J, the junction kept 6 bases outside the gene matches. Germline CDR1 SGDLS, CDR2 YYNGEE. The DNA of the CDR3 is TGTGCCAGCAGCGTAGGGGACAGGCCTATAGGCTACACCTTC. Protein product: CASSVGDRPIGYTF. Based on the CDR3 plus reference TRBV9 and TRBJ1-2, the full variable domain is DSGVTQTPKHLITATGQRVTLRCSPRSGDLSVYWYQQSLDQGLQFLIQYYNGEERAKGNILERFSAQQFPDLHSELNLSSLELGDSALYFCASSVGDRPIGYTFGSGTRLTVV.

The gene calls are TRBV27 and TRBJ2-7, with D possibly being TRBD2 (5 bases). Trimming removed 2 bases at V and 1 base at J, with 6 bases between. Germline values: CDR1 MNHEY, CDR2 SMNVEV (reference sequence). The CDR3 extends over 13 amino acids. The CDR3: CASSLRGSYEQYF. The CDR3 region has the DNA TGTGCCAGCAGTTTACGGGGTTCCTACGAGCAGTACTTC.

The chain has TRBV10-3 and TRBJ2-3, with TRBD2 identical over 7 bases. Germline values: CDR1 ENHRY, CDR2 SYGVKD. The CDR3 spans 13 residues. V shed 7 bases and J 3 bases; nucleotides not matched to a gene: 4. The CDR3 protein is CAIMLAATDTQYF. The CDR3 nucleotides read TGTGCCATCATGCTAGCGGCAACAGATACGCAGTATTTT.

Note on this clone: Germline and junction disagree at one end, which may indicate a read error. The chain uses TRBV6-4 and TRBJ2-3, with 12 bases identical to TRBD2. Germline V CDR1 and CDR2: MRHNA, SNTAGT. This CDR3 has 18 residues. Here the CDR3 DNA reads TGTGCCAGCAGTTACTCCAATGCCCTAGCGGGGGGGCAAGATACGCAGTATTTT. Protein: CASSYSNALAGGQDTQYF.

CDR3 protein: CASSLEGRGSTDTQYF. The CDR3, as DNA: TGTGCCAGCAGCTTGGAAGGACGGGGTAGCACAGATACGCAGTATTTT. The J gene is TRBJ2-3, the V gene TRBV9; tentatively, D is TRBD2 (5 bases). The CDR3 runs to 16 residues. From germline, CDR1 is SGDLS and CDR2 YYNGEE. The V end was cut by 4 bases, the J end by 0 bases, with 15 bases between.